This is a list of T cell receptor beta chains from one sample in a study of blood T cell repertoires in COVID-19. Using immunoSEQ multiplex PCR, the repertoire was profiled, and TCRdb retains in-frame clones only, with some absent. The repertoire holds a few hundred thousand clones, with approximately 90% as singletons. Specimen: PBMCs or T cells enriched from blood (not recorded which). The receptor source for this set is a woman younger than 45 who had recovered from COVID-19. CDR3s include the opening cysteine and the closing phenylalanine or tryptophan. The D gene is left open where the match is weak. Only part of the rows carry a size: once, few, many, or a class if the clone is expanded.

J gene	D gene	clone size	V gene	CDR3 protein	CDR3 DNA
TRBJ2-7	TRBD1	-	TRBV29-1	CSVETGTGNYEQYF	TGCAGCGTTGAAACAGGGACAGGAAACTACGAGCAGTACTTC
TRBJ1-2	-	once	TRBV2	CASSGRDQNTF	TGTGCCAGCAGTGGCAGGGATCAAAACACCTTC
TRBJ2-5	-	-	TRBV7-2	CASSGRRGVGETQYF	TGTGCCAGCAGCGGCCGGCGGGGTGTAGGAGAGACCCAGTACTTC
TRBJ1-1	-	-	TRBV6-5	CASSPRQNTEAFF	TGTGCCAGCAGTCCCCGACAAAACACTGAAGCTTTCTTT
TRBJ1-2	-	-	TRBV5-4	CASSDLRGYTF	TGTGCCAGCAGCGACTTGCGGGGCTACACCTTC
TRBJ1-6	TRBD1	-	TRBV5-6	CASSNYQGQGNSPLHF	TGTGCCAGCAGCAATTACCAGGGACAGGGGAATTCACCCCTCCACTTT
TRBJ2-7	-	-	TRBV30	CAWSRSYEQYF	TGTGCCTGGAGTAGGAGCTACGAGCAGTACTTC
TRBJ1-2	-	-	TRBV27	CASSPRGSAYYGYTF	TGTGCCAGCAGCCCACGGGGGTCCGCTTACTATGGCTACACCTTC
TRBJ2-4	-	few	TRBV3-1/TRBV3-2	CASSQQGSQYF	TGTGCCAGCAGCCAACAGGGATCTCAGTACTTC
TRBJ1-5	-	-	TRBV15	CATSSSLNQPQHF	TGTGCCACCAGCAGTTCTCTCAATCAGCCCCAGCATTTT
TRBJ1-4	-	-	TRBV7-2	CASSLKPHIKGNEKLFF	TGTGCCAGCAGCTTGAAGCCCCACATCAAGGGGAATGAAAAACTGTTTTTT
TRBJ1-2	-	-	TRBV13	CASSSTTERYGYTF	TGTGCCAGCAGCTCAACGACAGAGCGCTATGGCTACACCTTC
TRBJ1-2	-	-	TRBV6-5	CASSPVQTGMGGYTF	TGTGCCAGCAGTCCCGTTCAAACAGGGATGGGTGGCTACACCTTC
TRBJ2-5	-	-	TRBV6-2/TRBV6-3	CASSQGDHGIETQYF	TGTGCCAGCAGCCAAGGGGATCACGGTATAGAGACCCAGTACTTC
TRBJ2-1	TRBD1	-	TRBV3-1/TRBV3-2	CASSQTGAAYNEQFF	TGTGCCAGCAGCCAGACAGGGGCTGCCTACAATGAGCAGTTCTTC
TRBJ2-2	-	-	TRBV10-3	CAAESTPNTGELFF	TGTGCCGCAGAAAGTACACCAAACACCGGGGAGCTGTTTTTT
TRBJ1-1	-	-	TRBV18	CASSVGGRGTEAFF	TGTGCCAGCTCAGTCGGGGGGCGCGGGACTGAAGCTTTCTTT
TRBJ1-2	-	-	TRBV25-1	CASSELSRTSGANYGYTF	TGTGCCAGCAGCGAGCTCTCCAGGACAAGTGGGGCTAACTATGGCTACACCTTC
TRBJ1-1	TRBD1	-	TRBV12-3/TRBV12-4	CATRDRANTEAFF	TGTGCCACCAGGGACAGGGCGAACACTGAAGCTTTCTTT
TRBJ1-2	-	once	TRBV6-5	CASSLLGQLNYGYTF	TGTGCCAGCAGCCTCTTGGGACAACTTAACTATGGCTACACCTTC
TRBJ1-1	-	-	TRBV27	CASSWGMNTEAFF	TGTGCCAGCAGTTGGGGCATGAACACTGAAGCTTTCTTT
TRBJ1-3	-	-	TRBV9	CASSVGQGPGNTIYF	TGTGCCAGCAGCGTAGGTCAGGGCCCGGGAAACACCATATATTTT
TRBJ2-5	TRBD2	-	TRBV4-1	CASSQDKGLAATQYF	TGCGCCAGCAGCCAAGATAAGGGACTAGCGGCCACCCAGTACTTC
TRBJ1-2	-	-	TRBV4-2	CASSPIGGGANNYGYTF	TGTGCCAGCAGCCCCATTGGCGGGGGGGCGAATAACTATGGCTACACCTTC
TRBJ1-2	TRBD1	-	TRBV9	CASSKRTGDEGYTF	TGTGCCAGCAGCAAGCGGACAGGGGACGAAGGCTACACCTTC
TRBJ2-6	TRBD1	few	TRBV10-3	CAISDRDRHPGANVLTF	TGTGCCATCAGTGACCGGGACAGGCATCCTGGGGCCAACGTCCTGACTTTC
TRBJ1-5	TRBD1	-	TRBV19	CASSIVGTGGGNQPQHF	TGTGCCAGTAGTATAGTGGGGACAGGGGGCGGCAATCAGCCCCAGCATTTT
TRBJ1-2	TRBD1	few	TRBV7-2	CASSLTGAFGYTF	TGTGCCAGCAGCTTGACAGGGGCCTTCGGCTACACCTTC
TRBJ1-2	-	-	TRBV19	CASSPRAGGYTF	TGTGCCAGTAGCCCGCGGGCCGGTGGCTACACCTTC
TRBJ2-2	TRBD1	once	TRBV11-2	CASSLAGGRGRAGELFF	TGTGCCAGCAGCTTAGCGGGCGGCAGGGGGCGCGCGGGGGAGCTGTTTTTT
TRBJ1-1	TRBD1	-	TRBV5-1	CASSPRTGGNTEAFF	TGCGCCAGCAGCCCCCGGACAGGGGGGAATACTGAAGCTTTCTTT
TRBJ2-1	-	-	TRBV2	CASGRGHPTYNEQFF	TGTGCCAGCGGGCGAGGGCACCCTACCTACAATGAGCAGTTCTTC
TRBJ1-6	TRBD1	-	TRBV25-1	CASSELLGGGNSPLHF	TGTGCCAGCAGTGAATTGTTAGGGGGCGGTAATTCACCCCTCCACTTT
TRBJ2-7	-	once	TRBV19	CASSTQGINEQYF	TGTGCCAGTAGTACACAGGGAATCAACGAGCAGTACTTC
TRBJ1-2	-	few	TRBV5-8	CASTDGQNYGYTF	TGTGCCAGCACCGACGGACAGAACTATGGCTACACCTTC
TRBJ1-5	-	once	TRBV6-5	CASSYSDSVNQPQHF	TGTGCCAGCAGTTACTCGGACAGTGTTAATCAGCCCCAGCATTTT
TRBJ2-3	-	-	TRBV27	CASSGGLSGVGTDTQYF	TGTGCCAGCAGTGGGGGGTTGAGCGGCGTAGGGACAGATACGCAGTATTTT
TRBJ2-7	TRBD1	once	TRBV4-2	CASSQAGTDYEQYF	TGTGCCAGCAGCCAAGCCGGGACAGACTACGAGCAGTACTTC
TRBJ1-3	-	many	TRBV2	CASRPGTSGNTIYF	TGTGCCAGCAGGCCCGGGACATCTGGAAACACCATATATTTT
TRBJ2-2	TRBD1	-	TRBV7-9	CASSLVGQGPGELFF	TGTGCCAGCAGCTTAGTAGGACAGGGTCCCGGGGAGCTGTTTTTT
TRBJ2-5	-	few	TRBV30	CAWSDQGGTQYF	TGTGCCTGGAGTGACCAGGGCGGGACCCAGTACTTC